This T cell receptor (beta chain) was observed in a study of cytomegalovirus exposure and HLA in healthy donors. As for the study in general: In a later analysis, the roughly 120 validation repertoires were reported to have used the same platform as the 666 first-cohort repertoires. Findings of the study overall: Rare TCR sequences dominated, though some public TCRs recurred in many donors. According to reports, the classifier identified cytomegalovirus status with high specificity and sensitivity.

With regard to this clone: Its antigen is unknown.

This CDR3 is built from 20 residues. Trimming removed 4 bases from V and 6 bases from J; junction bases left unmatched: 16. Germline V gene sequence: CDR1 MGHRA, CDR2 YSYEKL. Measured with immunoSEQ multiplex PCR; TCRdb has only the in-frame clones, and not every one. The sample lists about 360,000 clones; 80% to 90% were seen once. Separation from the approximately 690-subject first cohort characterized the roughly 120-subject validation cohort, to which the donors belonged. V and J are TRBV4-1 and TRBJ2-2, with 14 bases identical to TRBD2. The source of this sequence is a young woman in good health and CMV-seronegative. The sample was PBMCs. The CDR3 protein is CASSPTSGGAPLGGAGELFF. The CDR3 DNA is TGCGCCAGCAGCCCGACTAGCGGGGGGGCCCCCCTTGGGGGAGCCGGGGAGCTGTTTTTT.